The clone carrying this T cell receptor beta chain was observed a single time. The data derive from a study of blood T cell repertoires in COVID-19. On the study more broadly: From T cells, B-cell-depleted T cells, or PBMCs came the material, which was cDNA or gDNA.

The repertoire was sequenced with immunoSEQ multiplex PCR; TCRdb's copy has only in-frame clones and lacks some. This table holds around 220,000 clones, around 80% found once. Trimming pared 7 bases from V and 7 bases from J, leaving 20 bases between. This CDR3 is built from 13 residues. Germline CDR1 SQVTM, CDR2 ANQGSEA. The TCR sequence derives from an elderly woman with acute or convalescent COVID-19. The chain links TRBV29-1 to TRBJ2-7, with D perhaps matching TRBD2 (5 bases). Input material: peripheral blood. CDR3 sequence: CSASPGPWREQYF. DNA of the CDR3: TGCAGCGCTTCCCCGGGCCCATGGAGGGAGCAGTACTTC.